These 23 T cell receptor beta chains came from one sample sequenced in a study of blood T cell repertoires in COVID-19. Measured with immunoSEQ multiplex PCR; TCRdb has only the in-frame clones, and not every one. The table includes around 100,000 clones, less than 90% detected once. Sequencing was performed on peripheral blood. These TCRs come from a human donor in a cohort sampled during active COVID-19.

The rearrangement uses TRBV5-4 and TRBJ2-1; TRBD2 is a possible D gene (5 bases). Trimming removed 2 bases at V and 7 bases at J, with 22 bases between. The germline V gene has CDR1 SGHNT and CDR2 YYREEE (reference sequence). This CDR3 comprises 17 residues. In DNA form, the CDR3 reads TGTGCCAGCAGCTTAGGACTCGGGGTAGGCGTGGTGAATGAGCAGTTCTTC. Protein product: CASSLGLGVGVVNEQFF.

This sequence joins TRBV5-6 and TRBJ2-5, with 10 bases fitting TRBD1. The ends lost 2 bases at V and 3 bases at J; junction bases unmatched: 1. Germline V gives CDR1 SGHDT, CDR2 YYEEEE. This CDR3 region has 14 residues. CDR3 bases: TGTGCCAGCAGCTTCGGGACAGGGGAAGAGACCCAGTACTTC. It encodes CASSFGTGEETQYF.

V usage is TRBV11-2 and J usage is TRBJ2-1; D uncertain. The V end lost 2 bases, the J end lost 7 bases, and 6 bases lay between the germline ends. The germline V gene encodes CDR1 SGHAT and CDR2 FQNNGV. This CDR3 comprises 12 residues. The CDR3 bases are TGTGCCAGCAGCTTATACGGGAATGAGCAGTTCTTC. Amino acids: CASSLYGNEQFF.

The CDR3 nucleotides read TGTGCCAGCAGCGGCTTCGGGATGTACCAAGAGACCCAGTACTTC. It yields the protein CASSGFGMYQETQYF. This sequence joins TRBV7-6 and TRBJ2-5; D may be TRBD2 (5 bases). Per the germline V gene, CDR1 is SGHVS and CDR2 is FNYEAQ. V lost 5 bases and J lost 0, with 13 bases in between. The CDR3 spans 15 residues.

The chain couples TRBV6-1 to TRBJ1-5; 7 bases map to TRBD1. This CDR3 is 15 amino acids long. V shed 1 base and J 3 bases; nucleotides not matched to a gene: 3. The V gene's germline CDR1 is MNHNS and CDR2 SASEGT. The CDR3 is CASSEEGAINQPQHF. CDR3 sequence (DNA): TGTGCCAGCAGTGAAGAGGGGGCCATCAATCAGCCCCAGCATTTT.

This sequence joins TRBV2 and TRBJ2-7; TRBD1 is a possible D gene (5 bases). The germline V gene encodes CDR1 SNHLY and CDR2 FYNNEI. V lost 6 bases and J 4 bases, leaving 19 bases between the germline ends. The CDR3 totals 15 residues. CDR3 bases: TGTGCCAGCAGAGTAGAGGTCCAGGGAACTTACGAGCAGTACTTC. This gives the protein CASRVEVQGTYEQYF.

The rearrangement joins TRBV18 to TRBJ2-1; perhaps TRBD2 as D (5 bases). In germline, CDR1 is KGHSH, CDR2 LQKENI. V was cut by 5 bases and J by 0 bases, with 11 bases left in between. The CDR3 runs to 15 residues. DNA of the CDR3: TGTGCCAGCTCATTGTCGGGGTACTCCTACAATGAGCAGTTCTTC. It translates to CASSLSGYSYNEQFF.

The rearrangement joins TRBV7-2 to TRBJ2-5, with 9 bases that match TRBD2. This CDR3 region has 15 residues. The J segment lost 2 bases and the V segment lost 5 bases, leaving 6 bases of the junction unmatched. Germline CDR1 SGHTA, CDR2 FQGNSA. CDR3: CASSAGAGGQETQYF. CDR3 bases: TGTGCCAGCAGCGCCGGCGCGGGAGGGCAAGAGACCCAGTACTTC. Full variable domain (remainder filled in from reference TRBV7-2 and TRBJ2-5): GAGVSQSPSNKVTEKGKDVELRCDPISGHTALYWYRQSLGQGLEFLIYFQGNSAPDKSGLPSDRFSAERTGGSVSTLTIQRTQQEDSAVYLCASSAGAGGQETQYFGPGTRLLVL.

The chain links TRBV14 to TRBJ2-6; maybe TRBD1 (5 bases). Trimming removed 0 bases at V and 4 bases at J, with 10 bases between. Germline assignment: CDR1 SGHDN and CDR2 FVKESK. The CDR3 is 16 amino acids. The CDR3 nucleotides read TGTGCCAGCAGCCAAGATAGGGGCTCCGGGGCCAACGTCCTGACTTTC. Translation: CASSQDRGSGANVLTF.

This clone was seen a few times. CDR3 loop: CASSPEQGPNQPQHF. The CDR3 region has the DNA TGTGCCAGCAGTCCCGAACAGGGCCCCAATCAGCCCCAGCATTTT. The rearrangement links TRBV27 to TRBJ1-5, with a weak D call TRBD1 (6 bases). Germline V gene lookup returns CDR1 MNHEY and CDR2 SMNVEV (reference sequence). The CDR3 loop spans 15 amino acids. Trimming pared 5 bases from V and 3 bases from J, leaving 14 bases between.

This clone was observed once. The CDR3, as DNA: TGTGCCAGCAGCCAGGTGCTGGGGGGCAATGAGCAGTTCTTC. This translates into CASSQVLGGNEQFF. V and J are TRBV3-1 (or the pseudogene TRBV3-2) and TRBJ2-1; perhaps TRBD2 as D (6 bases). Looked up from germline, CDR1 is LGHDT and CDR2 is YNNKEL (reference sequence). This CDR3 comprises 14 residues. V was shortened by 3 bases and J by 6 bases, with 12 bases between the two germline ends.

The V gene is TRBV7-3, the J gene TRBJ2-1, with 10 bases matching TRBD1. This CDR3 has 17 amino acids. After removal of 4 bases from V and 3 bases from J, the junction contained 9 bases not matched to a gene. In germline, CDR1 is SGHTA, CDR2 FQGTGA. The CDR3 DNA reads TGTGCCAGCAGCTGGACACCGGGACAGGGGATCTACAATGAGCAGTTCTTC. It specifies CASSWTPGQGIYNEQFF.

The V and J genes are TRBV12-5 and TRBJ2-3; 8 nucleotides agree with TRBD1. J lost 4 bases, V lost 2 bases, and 8 bases had no gene match. This CDR3 has 16 amino acids. Germline CDR1 and CDR2: LGHNT and FRNRAP. In DNA form, the CDR3 reads TGTGCTAGTGGTTTGTCCCCAGACAGGGGCGCAGATACGCAGTATTTT. This gives the protein CASGLSPDRGADTQYF. Using reference TRBV12-5 and TRBJ2-3 for the parts outside the CDR3, the full variable domain is DARVTQTPRHKVTEMGQEVTMRCQPILGHNTVFWYRQTMMQGLELLAYFRNRAPLDDSGMPKDRFSAEMPDATLATLKIQPSEPRDSAVYFCASGLSPDRGADTQYFGPGTRLTVL.

This chain uses TRBV27 with TRBJ2-7, with a possible D match to TRBD2 (5 bases). This CDR3 spans 14 amino acids. Germline assignment: CDR1 MNHEY and CDR2 SMNVEV (reference sequence). Trimming cost V 5 bases and J 7 bases, with 18 bases left between them. In DNA form, the CDR3 reads TGTGCCAGCAGTACTCGGACGGGGAATGGGGAGCAGTACTTC. Encoded protein: CASSTRTGNGEQYF.

The genes are TRBV7-9 and TRBJ2-3; 7 bases align to TRBD2. CDR3 size: 15 residues. Per germline, CDR1 SEHNR and CDR2 FQNEAQ (reference sequence). Trimming took 6 bases from V and 2 from J; bases not matched to a gene: 8. The chain's CDR3 is CASSSRGGFTDTQYF. The CDR3 DNA sequence: TGTGCCAGCAGTTCTCGCGGGGGATTCACAGATACGCAGTATTTT.

This clone has only a few counts. Here the CDR3 DNA reads TGTGCCAGCAGCCAAGATTACACAGGGAGTCAGCCCCAGCATTTT. Protein: CASSQDYTGSQPQHF. This chain connects TRBV4-2 to TRBJ1-5, with TRBD1 as a possible D gene (6 bases). CDR1 and CDR2 from the germline V gene are LGHNA and YNFKEQ. Trimming removed 0 bases from V and 6 bases from J, with 12 bases in between. This CDR3 region has 15 residues.

The J gene is TRBJ1-2, the V gene TRBV7-2; D might be TRBD1 (5 bases). Trimming left V 5 bases short and J 10 bases short, with 20 bases between. CDR3 length: 14 residues. Germline CDR1 reads SGHTA; CDR2 reads FQGNSA. The CDR3 here is CASSPGQISPLYTF. CDR3 DNA sequence: TGTGCCAGCAGCCCAGGACAAATCTCACCCCTCTACACCTTC.

This chain uses TRBV29-1 with TRBJ1-1, with TRBD1 as a possible D gene (5 bases). Per the germline V gene, CDR1 is SQVTM and CDR2 is ANQGSEA. With 4 bases removed from V and 5 bases from J, the gap between germline ends came to 11 bases. The CDR3 covers 12 residues. CDR3 loop: CSVGFRVTEAFF. The CDR3 nucleotides are TGCAGCGTTGGCTTCAGGGTGACTGAAGCTTTCTTT.

The CDR3 spells CASTLVGTSGSNEQFF. CDR3 sequence (DNA): TGTGCCAGCACCTTAGTCGGGACTAGCGGGAGCAATGAGCAGTTCTTC. The chain couples TRBV28 to TRBJ2-1; TRBD2 matches at 14 bases. The CDR3 is made up of 16 amino acids. CDR1 is MDHEN and CDR2 is SYDVKM in the germline V gene. V trimming: 7 bases; J trimming: 6 bases; junction bases outside the gene matches: 8.

The chain couples TRBV6-6 to TRBJ1-6; 7 nucleotides line up with TRBD1. The junction had 10 bases not matched to a gene; V was cut back by 5 bases and J by 9 bases. CDR1 is MNHNY, CDR2 SVGAGI, per germline (reference sequence). CDR3 length equals 15 residues. CDR3 bases: TGTGCCAGCAGTCAGGTGACAGGGAGGTCTTCACCCCTCCACTTT. Translation gives CASSQVTGRSSPLHF.

The chain couples TRBV5-1 to TRBJ2-1; D is uncertain. V was trimmed by 0 bases and J by 3 bases, leaving 4 bases between them. CDR1 and CDR2 (germline): SGHRS, YFSETQ. The CDR3 covers 13 residues. CDR3 protein: CASSLEYYNEQFF. DNA for the CDR3: TGCGCCAGCAGCTTGGAATACTACAATGAGCAGTTCTTC.

The rearrangement uses TRBV11-2 and TRBJ2-7; a weak D match, TRBD2 (5 bases). This CDR3 has 13 amino acids. V was trimmed by 7 bases and J by 4 bases, leaving 14 bases between them. CDR1 is SGHAT, CDR2 FQNNGV, per germline. CDR3 loop: CASTTGWEYEQYF. The CDR3 DNA is TGTGCCAGCACCACCGGGTGGGAGTACGAGCAGTACTTC.

The chain employs TRBV11-2 and TRBJ2-7; 10 positions match TRBD1. Germline CDR1 and CDR2: SGHAT and FQNNGV. CDR3 length equals 16 residues. J gave up 2 bases and V 0 bases, and 4 bases lay outside the gene matches. CDR3 loop: CASSLERTGGTYEQYF. CDR3 coding DNA: TGTGCCAGCAGCTTAGAAAGGACAGGGGGTACCTACGAGCAGTACTTC.